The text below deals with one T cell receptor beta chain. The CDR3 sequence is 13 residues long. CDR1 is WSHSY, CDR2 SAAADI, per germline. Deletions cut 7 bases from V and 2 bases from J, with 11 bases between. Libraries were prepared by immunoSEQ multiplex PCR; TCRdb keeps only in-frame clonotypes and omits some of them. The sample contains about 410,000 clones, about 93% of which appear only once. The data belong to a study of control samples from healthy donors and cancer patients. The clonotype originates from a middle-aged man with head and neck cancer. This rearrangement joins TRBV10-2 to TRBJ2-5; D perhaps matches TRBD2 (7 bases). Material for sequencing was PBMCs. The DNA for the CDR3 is TGCGCCAGCAAGGGGGGGGGACAAGAGACCCAGTACTTC. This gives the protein CASKGGGQETQYF.